These T cell receptor beta chains were read from a single sample in a study of cytomegalovirus exposure and HLA in healthy donors. Using immunoSEQ multiplex PCR, the repertoire was profiled, and TCRdb retains in-frame clones only, with some absent. This table holds about 180,000 clones, approximately 80% found once. Input material: PBMCs. These receptors all stem from a woman in her forties or fifties in good health and CMV-seronegative. CDR3s include the opening cysteine and the closing phenylalanine or tryptophan. A D gene is named only where the DNA matches it firmly. Clone size appears in some rows only: once, few, many, or a class for an expanded clone.

>TRBJ2-7|TRBV19|TRBD1|few
TGTGCCAGTAGTATAGGCTCTACAGGGGTAATCGGCGAGCAGTACTTC
CASSIGSTGVIGEQYF
>TRBJ2-7|TRBV14|TRBD2|once
TGTGCCAGCAGCCCGAATAGCGGGACGACCTACGAGCAGTACTTC
CASSPNSGTTYEQYF
>TRBJ2-7|TRBV27|TRBD1|few
TGTGCCAGCAGTCCCCAGACAGGGCTTACCTACGAGCAGTACTTC
CASSPQTGLTYEQYF
>TRBJ2-7|TRBV6-1|TRBD1|.
TGTGCCAGCAGTCTTGACAGGGTCGGCGAGCAGTACTTC
CASSLDRVGEQYF
>TRBJ2-3|TRBV28|.|.
TGTGCCAGCAGTAGCGGAATGGATACGCAGTATTTT
CASSSGMDTQYF
>TRBJ1-1|TRBV11-3|.|once
TGTGCCAGCAGCTTAGATCGGGAGGCTGAAGCTTTCTTT
CASSLDREAEAFF
>TRBJ2-2|TRBV7-6|.|.
TGTGCCAGCAGCTTAGTTAGGAACACCGGGGAGCTGTTTTTT
CASSLVRNTGELFF
>TRBJ2-3|TRBV5-1|TRBD2|.
TGCGCCAGCAGCTTTTCAGGTCTAGCGGGAGATACGCGGTATTTT
CASSFSGLAGDTRYF
>TRBJ1-1|TRBV28|.|once
TGTGCCAGCAGACGGCGTACTCAGGGCGTCACTGAAGCTTTCTTT
CASRRRTQGVTEAFF
>TRBJ2-1|TRBV11-3|TRBD2|.
TGTGCCAGCAGCTTGGCTAGCGGGGGGGCAAATCCCAGCAATGAGCAGTTCTTC
CASSLASGGANPSNEQFF
>TRBJ1-5|TRBV7-8|.|.
TGTGCCAGCAGCCTCACCCGGGGGGACAATCAGCCCCAGCATTTT
CASSLTRGDNQPQHF
>TRBJ2-7|TRBV18|.|few
TGTGCCAGCTCCCGGGTGGGTTACGAGCAGTACTTC
CASSRVGYEQYF
>TRBJ2-3|TRBV19|.|.
TGTGCCAGTAGTATTACAGCCCGGGGTTGGGATACGCAGTATTTT
CASSITARGWDTQYF